The present T cell receptor beta chain was sequenced within a study of shared clonotypes between healthy human individuals. Overall study context: The donor pool was made up of two women and a few men aged 18 to 49. Study-wide findings and caveats: Rarefaction indicated that sorted-subset sequencing remained incomplete although depth was large.

The CDR3 length is 11 residues. V dropped 4 bases and J dropped 5 bases, with 9 bases sitting between them. Per the germline V gene, CDR1 is SQVTM and CDR2 is ANQGSEA. CD4+ cells yielded CD45RA+ naive and CD45RA-negative memory subsets. This clone has just one count. The target antigen is unknown. Genomic DNA per cell subset filled all wells of several immunoSEQ plates. Sequencing used immunoSEQ multiplex PCR; TCRdb keeps in-frame clones, though not all of them. The data hold under 1,900,000 clones, with about 98.5% observed a single time. The sample comprised naive CD4+ T cells sorted from blood. Subset indicated: CD45RA+ positively selected. The gene calls are TRBV29-1 and TRBJ2-7; no firm D call. The clonotype originates from a man younger than 40 in good health. The CDR3 reads CSVAVFNEQYF. The CDR3 DNA sequence: TGCAGCGTTGCTGTTTTTAACGAGCAGTACTTC.